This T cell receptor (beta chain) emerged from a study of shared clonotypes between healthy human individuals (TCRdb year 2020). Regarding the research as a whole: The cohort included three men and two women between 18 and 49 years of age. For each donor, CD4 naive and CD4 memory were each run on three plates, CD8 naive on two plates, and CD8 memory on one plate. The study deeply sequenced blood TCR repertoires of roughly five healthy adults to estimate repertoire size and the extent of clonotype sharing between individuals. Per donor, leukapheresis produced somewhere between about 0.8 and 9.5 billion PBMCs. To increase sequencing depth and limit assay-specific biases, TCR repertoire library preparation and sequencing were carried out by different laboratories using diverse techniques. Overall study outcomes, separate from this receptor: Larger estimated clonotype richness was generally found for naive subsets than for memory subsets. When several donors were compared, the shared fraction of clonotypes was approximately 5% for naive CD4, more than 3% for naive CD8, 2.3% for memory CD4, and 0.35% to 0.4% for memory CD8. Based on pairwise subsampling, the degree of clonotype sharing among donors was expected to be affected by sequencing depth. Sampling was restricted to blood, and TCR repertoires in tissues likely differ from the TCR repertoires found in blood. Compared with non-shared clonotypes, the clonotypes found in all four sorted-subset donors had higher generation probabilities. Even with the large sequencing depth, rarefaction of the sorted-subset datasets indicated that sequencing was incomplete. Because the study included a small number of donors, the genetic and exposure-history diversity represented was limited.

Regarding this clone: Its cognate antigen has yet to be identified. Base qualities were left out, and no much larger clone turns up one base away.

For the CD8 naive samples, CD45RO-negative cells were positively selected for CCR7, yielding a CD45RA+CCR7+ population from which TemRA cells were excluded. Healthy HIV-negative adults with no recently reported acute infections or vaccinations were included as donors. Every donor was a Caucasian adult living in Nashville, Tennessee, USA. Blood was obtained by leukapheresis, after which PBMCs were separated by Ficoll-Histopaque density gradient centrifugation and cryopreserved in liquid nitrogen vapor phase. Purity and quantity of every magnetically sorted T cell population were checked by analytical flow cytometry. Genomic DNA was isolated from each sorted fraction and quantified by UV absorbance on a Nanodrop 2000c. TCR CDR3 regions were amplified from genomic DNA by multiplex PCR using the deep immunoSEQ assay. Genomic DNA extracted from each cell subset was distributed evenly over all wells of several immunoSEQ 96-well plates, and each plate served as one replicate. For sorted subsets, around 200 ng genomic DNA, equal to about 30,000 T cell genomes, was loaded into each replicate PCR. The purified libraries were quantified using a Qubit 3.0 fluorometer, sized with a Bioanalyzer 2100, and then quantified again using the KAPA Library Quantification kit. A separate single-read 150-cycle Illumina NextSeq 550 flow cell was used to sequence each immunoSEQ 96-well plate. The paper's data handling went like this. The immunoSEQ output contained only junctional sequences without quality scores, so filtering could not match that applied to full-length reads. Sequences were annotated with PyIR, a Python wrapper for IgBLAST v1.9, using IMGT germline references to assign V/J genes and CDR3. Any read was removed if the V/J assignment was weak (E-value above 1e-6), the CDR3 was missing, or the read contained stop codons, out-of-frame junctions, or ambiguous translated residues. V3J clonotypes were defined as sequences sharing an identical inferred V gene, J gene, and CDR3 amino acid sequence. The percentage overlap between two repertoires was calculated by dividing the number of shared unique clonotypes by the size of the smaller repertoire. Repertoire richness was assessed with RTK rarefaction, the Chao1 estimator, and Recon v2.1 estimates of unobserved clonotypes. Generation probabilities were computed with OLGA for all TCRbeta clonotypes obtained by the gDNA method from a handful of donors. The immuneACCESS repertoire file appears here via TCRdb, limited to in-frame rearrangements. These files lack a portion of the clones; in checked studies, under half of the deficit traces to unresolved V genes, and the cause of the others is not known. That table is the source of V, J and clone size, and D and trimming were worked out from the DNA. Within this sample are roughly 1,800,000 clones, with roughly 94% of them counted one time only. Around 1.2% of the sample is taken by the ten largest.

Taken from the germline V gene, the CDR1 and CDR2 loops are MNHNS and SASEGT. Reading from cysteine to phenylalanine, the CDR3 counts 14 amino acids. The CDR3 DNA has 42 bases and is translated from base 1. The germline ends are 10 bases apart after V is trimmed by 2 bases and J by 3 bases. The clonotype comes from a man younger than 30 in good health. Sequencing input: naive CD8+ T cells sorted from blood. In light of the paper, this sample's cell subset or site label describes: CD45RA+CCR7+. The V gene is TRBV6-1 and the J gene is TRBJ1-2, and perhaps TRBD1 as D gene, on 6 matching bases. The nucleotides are TGTGCCAGCAGTGAACTGGAGGGGGACTATGGCTACACCTTC. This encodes CASSELEGDYGYTF.